This T cell receptor beta chain was documented in a study of T cell repertoires in cytomegalovirus infection. Study-wide context: Recently identified HLA-C-restricted and well-studied HLA-B-restricted CMV epitopes were used. In public TCR beta signatures, there were indications of both CMV infection and matching HLA type. Whole-study findings and limits: The study identified carriers of CMV plus the relevant HLA from cumulative public TCR beta family frequency. CMV-specific TCR beta clonotypes restricted by HLA-C dominated the ex vivo response.

TCRdb re-derived calls from the reads in MiXCR, one entry per CDR3 protein. Seen here are approximately 110,000 distinct CDR3 sequences, 30% to 40% observed once, and the top ten hold roughly three fifths. The germline V gene has CDR1 SEHNR and CDR2 FQNEAQ (reference sequence). The ends were cut back, 4 bases at V and 0 bases at J, with 15 bases in the middle. There are 17 residues in the CDR3. This clonotype appeared a few times. The antigen is undetermined. This chain uses TRBV7-9 with TRBJ2-2, with a weak D call TRBD1 (5 bases). The TCR comes from a human donor in good health (CMV status not recorded). Some clones in this sample may be carry-over from other donors' samples. The sample consisted of CD8+ T cells from cultured PBMCs, taken from culture after CMV antigen stimulation. CDR3 residues: CASSSPRVSTNTGELFF. As DNA, the CDR3 is TGTGCCAGCAGCTCGCCCAGGGTCTCCACGAACACCGGGGAGCTGTTTTTT.